This T cell receptor (beta chain) stems from a study of blood T cell repertoires in COVID-19. This clone was detected only once. V shed 6 bases and J shed 7 bases, with 16 bases lying between them. The CDR3 runs to 13 residues. Germline assignment: CDR1 SQVTM and CDR2 ANQGSEA. Sequencing was performed with immunoSEQ multiplex PCR; in TCRdb, only in-frame clones are kept and a portion is missing. The sample holds fewer than 75,000 clones, under 85% seen once. The material sequenced was peripheral blood. The chain combines TRBV29-1 with TRBJ2-1, with a tentative D call TRBD1 (6 bases). The TCR sequence derives from a man between 60 and 70 years old with acute or convalescent COVID-19. The CDR3 loop is CSVTRGSSNEQFF. The CDR3 DNA reads as TGCAGCGTCACCAGGGGAAGTTCGAATGAGCAGTTCTTC.